This T cell receptor (beta chain) was profiled in a study of shared clonotypes between healthy human individuals. CDR1 and CDR2 (germline): SQVTM, ANQGSEA. The CDR3 runs to 12 residues. The germline V and J ends were trimmed by 3 bases and 0 bases, with 6 bases remaining between them. Method: immunoSEQ multiplex PCR; TCRdb's copy keeps in-frame clones and lacks some. The profile shows 2.5 million or so clones, more than 80% of them singletons. Sequences were obtained from naive CD4+ T cells sorted from blood. Subset meaning: CD45RA+ positively selected. The rearrangement joins TRBV29-1 to TRBJ2-7; D call uncertain. This clonotype was sampled from a man between 18 and 29 years old in good health. This CDR3 reads CSVEGYSYEQYF. CDR3 DNA: TGCAGCGTTGAGGGATACTCCTACGAGCAGTACTTC.